This T cell receptor beta chain was observed in a study of control samples from healthy donors and cancer patients. Here immunoSEQ multiplex PCR was the method, and the copy in TCRdb shows in-frame clones only, minus some. The table records about 100,000 clones, more than 90% of them present only once. The length of the CDR3 is 15 residues. Germline CDR1 is SGHTS and CDR2 is YDEGEE. Germline trimming cut 1 base from V and 4 bases from J; bases unmatched to any gene: 6. The TCR originated in a human donor in good health. The donor label of this sample is uncertain. The specimen was blood. This chain links TRBV5-8 with TRBJ1-2; 8 bases are a match to TRBD1. This CDR3 reads CASSLSGGDGYGYTF. CDR3 nucleotide sequence: TGTGCCAGCAGCTTGTCAGGGGGCGATGGCTATGGCTACACCTTC.